These T cell receptor beta chains were read from a single sample in a study of blood T cell repertoires in COVID-19. Profiling relied on immunoSEQ multiplex PCR, and the TCRdb table lists in-frame clones only, not all of them. The data hold over 250,000 clones, with roughly nine tenths observed a single time. Input material: PBMCs or T cells enriched from blood (not recorded which). These receptors came from a man aged 60-69 years who had recovered from COVID-19. The CDR3 runs from the conserved cysteine through the conserved F or W. A D gene is named only where the DNA matches it firmly. Size is stated for part of the rows, as once, few or many counts, or as a class when the clone is expanded.

TRBJ1-1	TRBD1	.	TRBV29-1	TGCAGCGTTGAAAGGGGGCGCCGGGTGAGCACTGAAGCTTTCTTT	CSVERGRRVSTEAFF
TRBJ2-5	TRBD2	.	TRBV15	TGTGCCACCAGCTTGAGACTAGCGGGCCAAGAGACCCAGTACTTC	CATSLRLAGQETQYF
TRBJ2-3	TRBD2	.	TRBV13	TGTGCCAGCAGCGTAGGGACTAGCGGGGTTGATACGCAGTATTTT	CASSVGTSGVDTQYF
TRBJ1-1	.	.	TRBV5-4	TGTGCCAGCAGCCCCCTTGCCGGGGGAACGGAAGCTTTCTTT	CASSPLAGGTEAFF
TRBJ1-2	.	.	TRBV5-1	TGCGCCAGCAGCTTGGCCAGGGCAAATGGCTACACCTTC	CASSLARANGYTF
TRBJ2-5	.	.	TRBV9	TGTGCCAGCAGCGTATCCCCCTCGGGGGATGATCGGATCCAGTACTTC	CASSVSPSGDDRIQYF
TRBJ1-6	.	once	TRBV2	TGTGCCAGCAGTGGGTCACTGGATTCACCCCTCCACTTT	CASSGSLDSPLHF
TRBJ2-3	.	.	TRBV3-1/TRBV3-2	TGTGCCAGCAGCCAAGCACCCAGGGCCGGTACGCAGTATTTT	CASSQAPRAGTQYF
TRBJ1-4	.	once	TRBV30	TGTGCCTGGAGTAGGGGGAATGAAAAACTGTTTTTT	CAWSRGNEKLFF
TRBJ2-2	.	.	TRBV30	TGTGCCTGGAACACAGTAAGGTACACCGGGGAGCTGTTTTTT	CAWNTVRYTGELFF
TRBJ2-3	TRBD1	.	TRBV2	TGTGCCAGCAGGACCATTATTACCGGGACAGGGTCATATACGCAGTATTTT	CASRTIITGTGSYTQYF
TRBJ1-5	TRBD1	once	TRBV27	TGTGCCAGCAGTTTTTCAGGGGGCTATCAGCCCCAGCATTTT	CASSFSGGYQPQHF
TRBJ2-1	TRBD1	.	TRBV5-5	TGTGCCAGCAGCACACTACAGGGGCGGAACTCCTACAATGAGCAGTTCTTC	CASSTLQGRNSYNEQFF
TRBJ1-3	.	.	TRBV27	TGTGCCAGCAGTTTATCCAGGGGCTCTGGAAACACCATATATTTT	CASSLSRGSGNTIYF
TRBJ2-2	.	.	TRBV19	TGTGCCAGTAGTATAGCTTACACCGGGGAGCTGTTTTTT	CASSIAYTGELFF
TRBJ2-5	TRBD2	.	TRBV3-1/TRBV3-2	TGTGCCAGCAGCCCGGGACTAGCGGGAGGGCCGGTCGAGACCCAGTACTTC	CASSPGLAGGPVETQYF
TRBJ1-5	TRBD1	.	TRBV6-2/TRBV6-3	TGTGCCAGCAGCGACCTTAGACAGGGGGACAATCAGCCCCAGCATTTT	CASSDLRQGDNQPQHF
TRBJ2-2	.	few	TRBV11-2	TGTGCCAGCAGCTTCGCGGCAGGGGTGAACACCGGGGAGCTGTTTTTT	CASSFAAGVNTGELFF
TRBJ1-1	TRBD1	.	TRBV3-1/TRBV3-2	TGTGCCAGCAGCCGAACGACAGGGCAGAACACTGAAGCTTTCTTT	CASSRTTGQNTEAFF
TRBJ2-3	TRBD1	.	TRBV6-5	TGTGCCAGCATCGGGACAGGGGGTACAGATACGCAGTATTTT	CASIGTGGTDTQYF
TRBJ1-1	.	once	TRBV7-7	TGTGCTAGCAGCTTTTCGCTAAAGAGGATCGGCCTAAATATTCGAGCTTTCTTT	CASSFSLKRIGLNIRAFF
TRBJ2-6	.	.	TRBV9	TGTGCCAGCAGCAGACTGGAGCGGGCCAACGTCCTGACTTTC	CASSRLERANVLTF
TRBJ2-7	TRBD1	.	TRBV16	TGTGCCAGCAGCCAGACGGACAGGGATCACTACGAGCAGTACTTC	CASSQTDRDHYEQYF
TRBJ2-1	TRBD2	few	TRBV5-1	TGCGCCAGCAGCTTGGCAGCGGGACTAGCGGGGCACAATGAGCAGTTCTTC	CASSLAAGLAGHNEQFF
TRBJ1-2	.	.	TRBV1	TGCACCAGCAGCCATTACCGGGACAGGGCCTTCGTTAACTATGGCTACACCTTC	CTSSHYRDRAFVNYGYTF
TRBJ2-2	TRBD1	.	TRBV27	TGTGCCAGCAGGATGGGACAGGGGGCGTGGACCGGGGAGCTGTTTTTT	CASRMGQGAWTGELFF
TRBJ2-2	.	once	TRBV15	TGTGCCACCAGCAGGGCGGGACAGTCGAACACCGGGGAGCTGTTTTTT	CATSRAGQSNTGELFF
TRBJ1-5	TRBD1	once	TRBV2	TGTGCCAGCAGTGTTTGGACAGGGGGCCATCAGCCCCAGCATTTT	CASSVWTGGHQPQHF
TRBJ2-2	.	.	TRBV27	TGTGCCAGCAGTTTTGGGAGCGGGCGGGGCGGAGGGAACACCGGGGAGCTGTTTTTT	CASSFGSGRGGGNTGELFF
TRBJ2-7	.	.	TRBV3-1/TRBV3-2	TGTGCCAGCAGCCAGGGGGCAGGGAGATACGAGCAGTACTTC	CASSQGAGRYEQYF
TRBJ1-5	TRBD1	.	TRBV27	TGTGCCAGCAGCTATAACAGGGGTCAGCCCCAGCATTTT	CASSYNRGQPQHF
TRBJ1-4	.	.	TRBV5-5	TGTGCCAGCACCATCGGAGGCGGTTTGGCTAATGAAAAACTGTTTTTT	CASTIGGGLANEKLFF
TRBJ2-4	TRBD1	.	TRBV28	TGTGCCAGCAGTACTTTAGGGGGCTGGATGCCAAAAAACATTCAGTACTTC	CASSTLGGWMPKNIQYF